These T cell receptor beta chains were read from a single sample in a study of T cells in Graves' hyperthyroidism and ophthalmopathy. TCRdb redid the calling of the multiplex PCR reads with MiXCR, one entry per CDR3 protein. The sample contains over 120,000 distinct CDR3 sequences, roughly a fifth of which appear only once. Specimen: blood. These receptors were collected from a woman aged 45-65 years with Graves' hyperthyroidism that later progressed to Graves' ophthalmopathy. The CDR3 runs from the conserved cysteine through the conserved F or W. D genes are given only for firm matches. Expanded clones are given a class, and other clones once, few, many or no size at all.

v_call	d_call	j_call	clone_size	cdr3_aa	cdr3_nt
TRBV20-1	.	TRBJ1-1	.	CSALKHMGAEAFF	TGCAGTGCCCTAAAGCATATGGGCGCTGAAGCTTTCTTT
TRBV5-1	TRBD2	TRBJ2-7	.	CASSFRLTSGRSDEQYF	TGCGCCAGCAGCTTTCGTCTGACTAGCGGGAGATCGGATGAGCAGTACTTC
TRBV6-1	TRBD2	TRBJ2-7	many	CASSRSGRSYEQYF	TGTGCCAGCAGTAGGAGCGGGAGATCTTACGAGCAGTACTTC
TRBV12-3/TRBV12-4	.	TRBJ2-3	many	CASSPPQGRSTDTQYF	TGTGCCAGCAGTCCCCCCCAGGGTCGGAGCACAGATACGCAGTATTTT
TRBV20-1	.	TRBJ2-7	many	CSAGGGGAERGEQYF	TGCAGTGCTGGAGGTGGGGGAGCAGAAAGGGGCGAGCAGTACTTC
TRBV9	TRBD2	TRBJ2-3	few	CASSRPGLASTDTQYF	TGTGCCAGCAGCAGGCCGGGACTAGCATCGACAGATACGCAGTATTTT
TRBV2	TRBD2	TRBJ2-1	few	CASSEQAVGRAPIESSYNEQFF	TGTGCCAGCAGTGAACAGGCTGTCGGGAGGGCCCCGATCGAGAGCTCCTACAATGAGCAGTTCTTC
TRBV3-1	TRBD1	TRBJ1-1	.	CTSSQRDRMNTEAFF	TGTACCAGCAGCCAACGGGACAGGATGAACACTGAAGCTTTCTTT
TRBV18	.	TRBJ2-1	many	CASSPPLGDGSYNEQFF	TGTGCCAGCTCACCACCGTTAGGGGATGGCTCCTACAATGAGCAGTTCTTC
TRBV30	TRBD2	TRBJ2-7	many	CAWSYFASGSYGYEQYF	TGTGCCTGGAGCTACTTCGCTAGCGGGAGCTATGGCTACGAGCAGTACTTC
TRBV11-3	TRBD2	TRBJ2-1	many	CASSKEGGQYNEQFF	TGTGCCAGCAGCAAGGAGGGAGGGCAGTACAATGAGCAGTTCTTC
TRBV20-1	.	TRBJ2-7	.	CSARDGGGYEQYF	TGCAGTGCTAGAGATGGCGGAGGATACGAGCAGTACTTC
TRBV3-1	.	TRBJ2-2	.	CASSQPGVRDTGELFF	TGTGCCAGCAGCCAGCCAGGGGTGAGGGACACCGGGGAGCTGTTTTTT
TRBV28	.	TRBJ1-1	.	CASRRRRGATNTEAFF	TGTGCCAGCAGACGGAGGAGAGGGGCGACGAACACTGAAGCTTTCTTT
TRBV20-1	TRBD1	TRBJ1-4	many	CSAIRTGTNEKLFF	TGCAGTGCTATCCGGACAGGCACTAATGAAAAACTGTTTTTT
TRBV11-2	TRBD1	TRBJ2-5	.	CASSLTGTGGFETQYF	TGTGCCAGCAGCTTAACCGGGACAGGGGGGTTTGAGACCCAGTACTTC
TRBV11-3	TRBD2	TRBJ2-3	.	CASSKASGITGDTQYF	TGTGCCAGCAGCAAGGCTAGCGGGATAACCGGAGATACGCAGTATTTT
TRBV20-1	TRBD2	TRBJ2-7	few	CSARSDGTSGMILSYEQYF	TGCAGTGCTAGGAGTGATGGGACTAGCGGGATGATACTCTCCTACGAGCAGTACTTC
TRBV30	.	TRBJ1-1	many	CAYLTAANTEAFF	TGTGCCTACCTTACGGCAGCCAACACTGAAGCTTTCTTT
TRBV28	.	TRBJ2-2	many	CASSFQRASLSGELFF	TGTGCCAGCAGTTTCCAACGGGCCTCTCTATCCGGGGAGCTGTTTTTT
TRBV28	TRBD2	TRBJ2-1	.	CASSLRRTSGRGEQFF	TGTGCCAGCAGTTTGAGGCGGACTAGCGGGAGGGGTGAGCAGTTCTTC
TRBV6-1	.	TRBJ2-3	.	CAGLGGADTQYF	TGTGCCGGCCTTGGGGGTGCAGATACGCAGTATTTT
TRBV7-2	.	TRBJ1-2	many	CASSLALGRGYGYTF	TGTGCCAGCAGCTTAGCATTAGGGAGGGGCTATGGCTACACCTTC
TRBV6-1	.	TRBJ2-7	many	CASSEAIGFHEQYF	TGTGCCAGCAGTGAAGCGATCGGATTCCACGAGCAGTACTTC
TRBV6-1	.	TRBJ1-1	many	CASSEVRNTEAFF	TGTGCCAGCAGTGAGGTCCGGAACACTGAAGCTTTCTTT
TRBV4-2	.	TRBJ1-5	few	CASKDRGNQPQHF	TGTGCCAGCAAAGATAGGGGGAATCAGCCCCAGCATTTT
TRBV12-3/TRBV12-4	.	TRBJ2-7	many	CASSLTSYEQYF	TGTGCCAGCAGCCTCACTTCCTACGAGCAGTACTTC
TRBV30	.	TRBJ1-5	.	CAWTRGNQPQHF	TGTGCCTGGACCCGGGGGAATCAGCCCCAGCATTTT
TRBV20-1	TRBD1	TRBJ1-1	many	CSALITGGGTEAFF	TGCAGTGCACTTATTACAGGGGGTGGGACTGAAGCTTTCTTT
TRBV7-3	.	TRBJ2-2	.	CASSLKAGGLDTGELFF	TGTGCCAGCAGCTTAAAGGCTGGGGGTTTAGACACCGGGGAGCTGTTTTTT
TRBV28	TRBD2	TRBJ2-3	many	CASTTAAAGGRKDTQYF	TGTGCCAGCACCACCGCGGCTGCGGGAGGGCGGAAGGATACGCAGTATTTT
TRBV6-2/TRBV6-3	.	TRBJ1-1	many	CASSAGNTEAFF	TGTGCCAGCAGTGCGGGGAACACTGAAGCTTTCTTT
TRBV4-2	TRBD2	TRBJ2-3	.	CASSQADGRDADTQYF	TGTGCCAGCAGCCAAGCCGACGGGAGGGACGCAGATACGCAGTATTTT
TRBV7-6	TRBD1	TRBJ1-1	many	CASSLGAGGAYTEAFF	TGTGCCAGCAGCTTAGGGGCAGGGGGGGCCTACACTGAAGCTTTCTTT
TRBV7-8	.	TRBJ2-1	many	CASRVHMGVGNEQFF	TGTGCCAGCAGGGTGCATATGGGAGTGGGGAATGAGCAGTTCTTC
TRBV11-2	.	TRBJ2-4	.	CASSSLGRTYF	TGTGCCAGCAGCTCTTTGGGGAGGACCTACTTC
TRBV19	TRBD1	TRBJ1-5	few	CASITPGGGQPQHF	TGTGCCAGTATCACCCCAGGGGGCGGTCAGCCCCAGCATTTT
TRBV28	.	TRBJ1-2	many	CASRSTGKVGNGYTF	TGTGCCAGCAGGTCCACAGGGAAGGTTGGGAATGGCTACACCTTC
TRBV20-1	.	TRBJ2-3	many	CSARGLGFTDTQYF	TGCAGTGCTAGAGGCCTGGGGTTCACAGATACGCAGTATTTT
TRBV4-2	TRBD2	TRBJ2-7	few	CASSQTVAGARLEQYF	TGTGCCAGCAGCCAAACAGTAGCGGGAGCCCGACTCGAGCAGTACTTC
TRBV11-1	.	TRBJ1-1	many	CASSSRTANTEAFF	TGTGCCAGCAGCTCGCGGACGGCGAACACTGAAGCTTTCTTT
TRBV11-2	.	TRBJ1-5	many	CASSLKSWDQPQHF	TGTGCCAGCAGCTTGAAGAGCTGGGATCAGCCCCAGCATTTT
TRBV7-8	TRBD2	TRBJ2-1	few	CASSLAWTSGKYEQFF	TGTGCCAGCAGCTTAGCGTGGACTAGCGGGAAGTATGAGCAGTTCTTC
TRBV13	.	TRBJ2-1	many	CASSFGRAYNEQFF	TGTGCCAGCAGCTTCGGAAGGGCCTACAATGAGCAGTTCTTC
TRBV2	TRBD1	TRBJ1-5	.	CASIKGTGGGQPQHF	TGTGCCAGCATAAAGGGGACAGGGGGCGGGCAGCCCCAGCATTTT
TRBV5-1	TRBD1	TRBJ1-3	few	CASSLKGTDSGNTIYF	TGCGCCAGCAGCTTAAAAGGGACAGACTCTGGAAACACCATATATTTT
TRBV5-1	TRBD2	TRBJ2-7	.	CASSLGRAGVGEQYF	TGCGCCAGCAGCCTTGGCCGGGCGGGAGTTGGCGAGCAGTACTTC
TRBV28	TRBD1	TRBJ1-1	many	CASDPRTGGKPEAFF	TGTGCCAGCGACCCCCGGACAGGGGGGAAACCTGAAGCTTTCTTT
TRBV6-1	.	TRBJ2-2	many	CASSSKNTGELFF	TGTGCCAGCAGTTCGAAGAACACCGGGGAGCTGTTTTTT
TRBV5-1	.	TRBJ2-3	many	CASSLDPSSTRADTQYF	TGCGCCAGCAGCTTGGACCCCTCATCGACTAGGGCAGATACGCAGTATTTT
TRBV6-1	TRBD2	TRBJ2-1	few	CASSSTSGSSYNEQFF	TGTGCCAGCAGTTCAACTAGCGGGAGCTCCTACAATGAGCAGTTCTTC
TRBV28	.	TRBJ2-1	.	CASSLRHNEQFF	TGTGCCAGCAGTTTACGCCACAATGAGCAGTTCTTC
TRBV5-1	.	TRBJ2-2	few	CASSTTGGELFF	TGCGCCAGCAGCACAACCGGCGGGGAGCTGTTTTTT
TRBV20-1	.	TRBJ2-3	many	CSARVGLDTQYF	TGCAGTGCTAGAGTTGGGTTAGATACGCAGTATTTT
TRBV27	TRBD1	TRBJ2-6	few	CASSAHRDRDPSGANVLTF	TGTGCCAGCAGTGCACATAGGGACAGGGACCCCTCTGGGGCCAACGTCCTGACTTTC
TRBV20-1	.	TRBJ2-1	many	CSAQYGSSYNEQFF	TGCAGTGCCCAATACGGGAGCTCCTACAATGAGCAGTTCTTC
TRBV6-9	.	TRBJ2-2	.	CASSYSKGSGELFF	TGTGCCAGCAGTTACTCGAAGGGGTCCGGGGAGCTGTTTTTT
TRBV11-2	.	TRBJ1-1	many	CASSLDYRAEAFF	TGTGCCAGCAGCTTAGATTATCGCGCTGAAGCTTTCTTT
TRBV20-1	.	TRBJ1-5	few	CSARTPNQPQHF	TGCAGTGCTAGGACACCTAATCAGCCCCAGCATTTT
TRBV30	.	TRBJ1-5	many	CAWSAHRQPQHF	TGTGCCTGGAGTGCCCATCGTCAGCCCCAGCATTTT